The clone carrying this TCR beta chain was seen just once. The antigen is not known. The sample comes from a study of graft-versus-host responses after intestinal transplantation. Background on the study: Each patient got anti-thymocyte globulin induction, then tacrolimus and steroids for roughly 3 years. Study-wide results and caveats: Some patients had graft-donor T cell macrochimerism, and their allografts showed high graft-versus-host to host-versus-graft clonal ratios. The recipient marrow held GvH clones, and some of them showed up first in ileum or blood. Early HvG declines after transplant were associated with peak circulating GvH clone levels.

Per germline, CDR1 SNHLY and CDR2 FYNNEI. The CDR3 is made up of 13 amino acids. V lost 6 bases and J lost 8, with 14 bases in between. TCRdb's table, derived via immunoSEQ multiplex PCR, lists solely in-frame clones and lacks some. The data show about 48,000 clones, with around nine tenths seen just once and 2% to 3% held by the top ten. The sample in question was unstimulated CD4+ T cells sorted from spleen or lymph node cells, obtained before transplant. This clonotype originated in a human donor who was the organ donor for an intestinal transplant. The rearrangement links TRBV2 to TRBJ2-1, with D tentatively TRBD2 (6 bases). The CDR3 DNA reads TGTGCCAGCAGGCCGGGAGAAACGGATGAGCAGTTCTTC. Amino acids: CASRPGETDEQFF.